The 9 T cell receptor beta chains listed next were all sequenced from one sample in a study of radiation and T cells in renal cell carcinoma. Clones were read by immunoSEQ multiplex PCR, and TCRdb kept only the in-frame ones, dropping some. The table includes 150,000 or so clones, about 91% detected once. The time point: blood 2 weeks post-SBRT. As for treatment: 15 Gy SBRT to primary tumor, nephrectomy 4 weeks later. This sample comprised blood, obtained from a patient whose treatment included radiotherapy and nephrectomy. Receptor source: a woman in her forties or fifties with renal cell carcinoma.

The V and J genes are TRBV6-1 and TRBJ2-2; D gene unclear. The CDR3 is 13 residues long. Germline V gene data show CDR1 as MNHNS and CDR2 as SASEGT. Trimming took off 2 bases at V and 4 bases at J, with 5 bases between the two ends. CDR3 in DNA: TGTGCCAGCAGTGAATTCAGCACCGGGGAGCTGTTTTTT. Amino acid sequence: CASSEFSTGELFF.

CDR3 nucleotides: TGTGCCAGCAGCTTAAACAGGATGAACACTGAAGCTTTCTTT. It yields the protein CASSLNRMNTEAFF. V and J are TRBV7-3 and TRBJ1-1; a weak D match, TRBD1 (5 bases). Per the germline V gene, CDR1 is SGHTA and CDR2 is FQGTGA. CDR3 length equals 14 residues. V lost 1 base and J lost 0, with 6 bases in between.

The V call is TRBV2, the J call TRBJ2-1; no clear D gene. Trimming shortened V by 7 bases and J by 5 bases, and 6 bases separated the two germline ends. Germline V gene sequence: CDR1 SNHLY, CDR2 FYNNEI. The CDR3 has 11 amino acids. The CDR3 sequence: CASTVDNEQFF. CDR3 nucleotide sequence: TGTGCCAGCACGGTGGACAATGAGCAGTTCTTC.

This clone has a handful of counts. The chain is built from TRBV19 and TRBJ1-2, with 7 bases fitting TRBD1. The CDR3 has 14 amino acids. After removal of 3 bases from V and 4 bases from J, the junction contained 5 bases not matched to a gene. The germline gives CDR1 LNHDA, CDR2 SQIVND (reference sequence). The CDR3 coding sequence is TGTGCCAGTAGTATTGCGACAGGGAGCTATGGCTACACCTTC. Its protein is CASSIATGSYGYTF.

The chain employs TRBV10-3 and TRBJ1-5, with D uncertain. The CDR3 spans 13 residues. Germline V CDR1 and CDR2: ENHRY, SYGVKD. Trimming cost V 2 bases and J 2 bases, with 4 bases left between them. CDR3 nucleotide sequence: TGTGCCATCAGTGAGAACCGCAATCAGCCCCAGCATTTT. It codes for CAISENRNQPQHF.

The rearrangement joins TRBV7-2 to TRBJ2-2, with TRBD1 matching 9 bases. V trimming: 6 bases; J trimming: 0 bases; junction bases outside the gene matches: 5. The germline V gene encodes CDR1 SGHTA and CDR2 FQGNSA. This CDR3 is 16 amino acids long. CDR3 in amino acids: CASRVTGGTNTGELFF. The CDR3 coding sequence is TGTGCCAGCAGAGTTACAGGGGGCACGAACACCGGGGAGCTGTTTTTT.

This chain uses TRBV7-2 with TRBJ1-1; a possible D gene is TRBD1 (5 bases). CDR1 SGHTA and CDR2 FQGNSA come from the germline V gene. V was cut by 2 bases and J by 4 bases, with 14 bases left in between. This CDR3 comprises 15 residues. The CDR3 loop is CASSLSSGGGTEAFF. CDR3 bases: TGTGCCAGCAGCTTAAGTTCCGGTGGGGGCACTGAAGCTTTCTTT.

This clone was picked up one time. Compared with germline, one end of the junction differs, possibly owing to a read error. V gene TRBV7-7 combines with J gene TRBJ2-2; 7 bases fit TRBD2. The CDR3 spans 16 residues. CDR1 and CDR2 from the germline V gene are SSHAT and FNYEAQ (reference sequence). CDR3 sequence reads: CASSQTRGENTGELFF. The CDR3 DNA follows: TGTGCTAGCAGTCAAACCCGGGGGGAGAACACCGGGGAGCTGTTTTTT.

CDR3 bases: TGTGCCAGCAGCTCCGGAGGTGCGGGCAATCAGCCCCAGCATTTT. Encoded protein: CASSSGGAGNQPQHF. The chain recombines TRBV21-1 with TRBJ1-5. TRBV21-1 corresponds to a pseudogene. The CDR3 totals 15 residues.